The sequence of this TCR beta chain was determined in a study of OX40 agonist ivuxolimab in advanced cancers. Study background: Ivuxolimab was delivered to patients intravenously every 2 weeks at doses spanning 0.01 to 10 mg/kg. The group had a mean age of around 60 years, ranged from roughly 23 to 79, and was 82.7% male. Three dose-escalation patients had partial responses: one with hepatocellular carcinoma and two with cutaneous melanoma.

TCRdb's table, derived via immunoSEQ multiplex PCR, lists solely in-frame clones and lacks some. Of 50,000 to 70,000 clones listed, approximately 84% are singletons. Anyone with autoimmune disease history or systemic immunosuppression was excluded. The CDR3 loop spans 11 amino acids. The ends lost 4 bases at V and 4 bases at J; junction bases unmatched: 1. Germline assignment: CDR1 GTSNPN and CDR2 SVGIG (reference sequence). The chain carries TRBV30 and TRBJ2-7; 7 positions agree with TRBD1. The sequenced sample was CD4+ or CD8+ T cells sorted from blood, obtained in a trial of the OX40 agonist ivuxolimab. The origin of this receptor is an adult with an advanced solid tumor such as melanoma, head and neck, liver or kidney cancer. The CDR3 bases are TGTGCCTGGACCAGGGGGTACGAGCAGTACTTC. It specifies CAWTRGYEQYF. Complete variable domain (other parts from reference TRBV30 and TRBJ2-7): SQTIHQWPATLVQPVGSPLSLECTVEGTSNPNLYWYRQAAGRGLQLLFYSVGIGQISSEVPQNLSASRPQDRQFILSSKKLLLSDSGFYLCAWTRGYEQYFGPGTRLTVT.